This TCR beta chain was sequenced during a study of T-cell memory formation after mild COVID-19. Study findings and constraints: Later expanders leaned CD4+, whereas clones that contracted between day 15 and 85 were balanced CD4/CD8.

The length of the CDR3 is 15 residues. Per germline, CDR1 SEHNR and CDR2 FQNEAQ (reference sequence). The V end was cut by 5 bases, the J end by 7 bases, with 18 bases between. One entry per CDR3 protein, called by TCRdb with MiXCR from the 5' RACE reads. The sample yields roughly 250,000 distinct CDR3 sequences, 16% seen once. With regard to this clonotype: Its antigen is still unknown.

The source of this sequence is a man between 18 and 29 years old who had mild COVID-19 (a few samples of this study predate the infection). Cell type and time point are not known. Sequencing was performed on PBMCs or a T cell subset sorted from them (not recorded which). The V gene is TRBV7-9, the J gene TRBJ1-5, with D perhaps TRBD1 (6 bases). The CDR3 loop reads CASSIGGAVGQPQHF. In DNA, the CDR3 is TGTGCCAGCAGCATCGGGGGGGCTGTGGGGCAGCCCCAGCATTTT.